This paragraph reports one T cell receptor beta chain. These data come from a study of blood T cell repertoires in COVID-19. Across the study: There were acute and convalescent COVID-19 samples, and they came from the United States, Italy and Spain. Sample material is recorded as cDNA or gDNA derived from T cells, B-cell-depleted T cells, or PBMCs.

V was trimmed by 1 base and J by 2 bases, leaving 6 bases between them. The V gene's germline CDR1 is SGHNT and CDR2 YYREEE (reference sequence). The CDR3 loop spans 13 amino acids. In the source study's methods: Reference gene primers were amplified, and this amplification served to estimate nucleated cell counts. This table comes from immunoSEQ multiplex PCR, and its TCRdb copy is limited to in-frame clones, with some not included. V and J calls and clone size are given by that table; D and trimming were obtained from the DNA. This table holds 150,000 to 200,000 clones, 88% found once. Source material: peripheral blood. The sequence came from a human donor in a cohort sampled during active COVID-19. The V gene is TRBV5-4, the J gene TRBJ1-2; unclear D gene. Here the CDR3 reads CASSLSGNYGYTF. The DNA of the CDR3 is TGTGCCAGCAGCTTGTCAGGCAACTATGGCTACACCTTC. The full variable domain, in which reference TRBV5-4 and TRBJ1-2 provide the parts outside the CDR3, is ETGVTQSPTHLIKTRGQQVTLRCSSQSGHNTVSWYQQALGQGPQFIFQYYREEENGRGNFPPRFSGLQFPNYSSELNVNALELDDSALYLCASSLSGNYGYTFGSGTRLTVV.